By its share, the clone carrying this TCR beta chain is medium-sized. The antigen remains undetermined. This sample stems from a study of circulating CD8 cells and anti-PD-1 response in melanoma. Four subsets defined by PD-1 and/or TIGIT were sorted from live CD3+CD8+TCRalphabeta+ cells. General observations from the study: At M1, fewer than 8% of TRB clonotypes appeared in multiple subsets.

TCR libraries were prepared from approximately 15 ng of total RNA with the QIAseq Immune Repertoire TCR panel. Each CDR3 protein is one row after TCRdb ran MiXCR on the reads. The profile shows approximately 2,500 distinct CDR3 sequences, approximately 6.8% of them singletons. CDR1 and CDR2 (germline): SGHTA, FQGTGA. Between the trimmed V and J ends, which lost 5 bases and 6 bases, there was a span of 5 bases. CDR3 length equals 11 residues. This TCR was sampled from a human donor with melanoma. The gene calls are TRBV7-3 and TRBJ2-1, with D unresolved. The sample was CD8+ T cells from PBMCs, taken at baseline or after one month of anti-PD-1 therapy (not recorded which). The DNA of the CDR3 is TGTGCCAGCAGCCTCGGCAATGAGCAGTTCTTC. It codes for CASSLGNEQFF. The variable domain in full, completed from reference TRBV7-3 and TRBJ2-1, reads GAGVSQTPSNKVTEKGKYVELRCDPISGHTALYWYRQSLGQGPEFLIYFQGTGAADDSGLPNDRFFAVRPEGSVSTLKIQRTERGDSAVYLCASSLGNEQFFGPGTRLTVL.